Shown below are 14 T cell receptor beta chains from a single sample sequenced in a study of shared clonotypes between healthy human individuals. Assay: immunoSEQ multiplex PCR; the TCRdb copy retains only in-frame clones and omits some. Of around 2.5 million clones in the sample, over 85% were seen once. Sample: naive CD4+ T cells from PBMCs. Subset: CD45RA+ positively selected. The source of these receptors is a young man in good health. Some clones in this sample may be carry-over from other donors' samples.

The chain is built from TRBV5-1 and TRBJ2-5; no reliable D call. The J call may be faulty, since TRBJ2-7 better matches the DNA end. This CDR3 comprises 15 residues. The V gene's germline CDR1 is SGHRS and CDR2 YFSETQ. CDR3 in amino acids: CASSLAPGFTVEQYF. In nucleotides, the CDR3 is TGCGCCAGCAGCTTGGCCCCCGGATTTACCGTCGAGCAGTACTTC.

The rearrangement uses TRBV7-9 and TRBJ2-5; perhaps TRBD1 as D (5 bases). The CDR3 is made up of 14 amino acids. Trimming took off 2 bases at V and 2 bases at J, with 9 bases between the two ends. The germline V gene has CDR1 SEHNR and CDR2 FQNEAQ (reference sequence). The CDR3 sequence is CASSLWGSQETQYF. The CDR3 DNA reads as TGTGCCAGCAGCTTATGGGGCAGTCAAGAGACCCAGTACTTC.

The V call is TRBV6-6, the J call TRBJ1-5; weak D call: TRBD1 (6 bases). Trimming shortened V by 5 bases and J by 5 bases, and 13 bases separated the two germline ends. Germline loops: CDR1 MNHNY, CDR2 SVGAGI (reference sequence). CDR3 length: 14 residues. The CDR3 protein is CASSIAGVDQPQHF. Written as DNA, the CDR3 is TGTGCCAGCAGTATCGCAGGGGTGGATCAGCCCCAGCATTTT.

The chain employs TRBV29-1 and TRBJ1-1; D is undetermined. Germline CDR1 SQVTM, CDR2 ANQGSEA. The CDR3 is 14 residues long. Trimming pared 8 bases from V and 3 bases from J, leaving 19 bases between. DNA of the CDR3: TGCAGCTCCGTTCGTGAGGGTAGGTACACTGAAGCTTTCTTT. This sequence encodes CSSVREGRYTEAFF.

The chain combines TRBV19 with TRBJ2-7; 7 nucleotides match TRBD2. V trimming: 3 bases; J trimming: 1 base; junction bases outside the gene matches: 12. The CDR3 is 17 residues long. CDR1 is LNHDA, CDR2 SQIVND, per germline (reference sequence). Here the CDR3 DNA reads TGTGCCAGTAGTATGGGAGGGGCCGAGCGAATTTCCTACGAGCAGTACTTC. Translating it yields CASSMGGAERISYEQYF. Together with reference TRBV19 and TRBJ2-7, the CDR3 gives the full variable domain: DGGITQSPKYLFRKEGQNVTLSCEQNLNHDAMYWYRQDPGQGLRLIYYSQIVNDFQKGDIAEGYSVSREKKESFPLTVTSAQKNPTAFYLCASSMGGAERISYEQYFGPGTRLTVT.

Written as DNA, the CDR3 is TGTGCCAGCTCACAAGGGACAAACAGTAATCAGCCCCAGCATTTT. It specifies CASSQGTNSNQPQHF. The rearrangement joins TRBV18 to TRBJ1-5, with D possibly matching TRBD1 (6 bases). The germline V and J ends were trimmed by 4 bases and 4 bases, with 14 bases remaining between them. From germline, CDR1 is KGHSH and CDR2 LQKENI. The CDR3 is 15 amino acids.

The chain combines TRBV10-3 with TRBJ2-7; D may be TRBD1 (5 bases). V was pared by 4 bases and J by 6 bases, with 16 bases between. Germline CDR1 reads ENHRY; CDR2 reads SYGVKD. The CDR3 has 14 amino acids. CDR3 residues: CAISVVRVAGEQYF. CDR3 coding DNA: TGTGCCATCAGTGTCGTCAGGGTAGCAGGCGAGCAGTACTTC.

The V call is TRBV2, the J call TRBJ2-7; the match to TRBD2 covers 10 bases. The length of the CDR3 is 16 residues. With 0 bases clipped from V and 3 bases from J, the junction kept 5 bases outside the gene matches. CDR1 SNHLY and CDR2 FYNNEI come from the germline V gene. The CDR3 DNA is TGTGCCAGCAGTGAAGCGCTGGGACTAGCGATCTACGAGCAGTACTTC. This encodes CASSEALGLAIYEQYF. The full variable domain, its missing parts supplied by reference TRBV2 and TRBJ2-7, is EPEVTQTPSHQVTQMGQEVILRCVPISNHLYFYWYRQILGQKVEFLVSFYNNEISEKSEIFDDQFSVERPDGSNFTLKIRSTKLEDSAMYFCASSEALGLAIYEQYFGPGTRLTVT.

The J gene is TRBJ2-1, the V gene TRBV5-6; tentatively, D is TRBD1 (5 bases). Germline lookup yields CDR1 SGHDT and CDR2 YYEEEE. Trimming took off 4 bases at V and 2 bases at J, with 10 bases between the two ends. The CDR3 spans 14 residues. The DNA for the CDR3 is TGTGCCAGCAGCCAGGGTCTAACCTACAATGAGCAGTTCTTC. The encoded protein is CASSQGLTYNEQFF. Combining the CDR3 with reference TRBV5-6 and TRBJ2-1 gives the whole variable domain DAGVTQSPTHLIKTRGQQVTLRCSPKSGHDTVSWYQQALGQGPQFIFQYYEEEERQRGNFPDRFSGHQFPNYSSELNVNALLLGDSALYLCASSQGLTYNEQFFGPGTRLTVL.

CDR3 loop: CATSGPGLAGFNEQFF. The CDR3 DNA sequence: TGTGCCACCAGCGGCCCCGGTCTAGCGGGTTTCAATGAGCAGTTCTTC. This rearrangement joins TRBV15 to TRBJ2-1; 8 bases fit TRBD2. CDR3 length equals 16 residues. The V and J ends lost 5 bases and 6 bases, in that order; junction bases with no gene match: 12. In germline, CDR1 is LNHNV, CDR2 YYDKDF (reference sequence).

V usage is TRBV18 and J usage is TRBJ1-5, with 7 bases matching TRBD1. The V gene end was trimmed by 6 bases and the J gene end by 3 bases; junction bases not matched to a gene: 5. This CDR3 is 14 amino acids long. CDR1 KGHSH and CDR2 LQKENI come from the germline V gene. Here the CDR3 reads CASSPGQFNQPQHF. In DNA, the CDR3 is TGTGCCAGCTCCCCGGGACAGTTCAATCAGCCCCAGCATTTT.

This chain connects TRBV2 to TRBJ2-2; either TRBD1 or TRBD2 may supply D (5 bases each). V lost 9 bases and J lost 1, with 12 bases in between. The CDR3 has 14 residues. Germline V lookup: CDR1 SNHLY, CDR2 FYNNEI. The CDR3 DNA reads as TGTGCCAGTCGGGGCCGGCTGAACACCGGGGAGCTGTTTTTT. This sequence encodes CASRGRLNTGELFF.

Comment on this clone: Other DNA sequences in the same sample also yield this CDR3. This CDR3 reads CATSRDLASRGYEQYF. The CDR3 nucleotides read TGTGCCACCAGCAGAGATTTGGCAAGTAGAGGCTACGAGCAGTACTTC. The chain combines TRBV15 with TRBJ2-7; D gene uncertain. The ends were cut back, 0 bases at V and 3 bases at J, with 15 bases in the middle. Germline V gene lookup returns CDR1 LNHNV and CDR2 YYDKDF (reference sequence). The CDR3 consists of 16 residues. Using reference TRBV15 and TRBJ2-7 for the parts outside the CDR3, the full variable domain is DAMVIQNPRYQVTQFGKPVTLSCSQTLNHNVMYWYQQKSSQAPKLLFHYYDKDFNNEADTPDNFQSRRPNTSFCFLDIRSPGLGDTAMYLCATSRDLASRGYEQYFGPGTRLTVT.

The DNA of the CDR3 is TGTGCCAGCAGCCCCCGACTAGCGGGAGTTACCGGGGAGCTGTTTTTT. Translating gives CASSPRLAGVTGELFF. The V call is TRBV7-3, the J call TRBJ2-2; 12 positions agree with TRBD2. J was trimmed by 5 bases and V by 5 bases; bases with no gene match: 6. The CDR3 is 16 residues long. Germline values: CDR1 SGHTA, CDR2 FQGTGA. The entire variable domain, with the rest obtained from reference TRBV7-3 and TRBJ2-2, is as follows: GAGVSQTPSNKVTEKGKYVELRCDPISGHTALYWYRQSLGQGPEFLIYFQGTGAADDSGLPNDRFFAVRPEGSVSTLKIQRTERGDSAVYLCASSPRLAGVTGELFFGEGSRLTVL.